This entry lists 22 T cell receptor beta chains sequenced from one sample in a study of regulatory T cells in long-lasting Graves disease. The time point: persistent/refractory GD, antithyroid drugs over 5 years with positive TRAb. Making the TCR library involved RNA that had been extracted from PBMCs. Sequencing libraries for TCR beta were prepared with iRepertoire HTBI primers and Arm-PCR of CDR3 regions. Each CDR3 protein is one row after TCRdb ran MiXCR on the multiplex PCR reads. The repertoire consists of 600,000 to 850,000 distinct CDR3 sequences, with around 32% occurring once and the leading ten covering about 40%. The sample here was peripheral blood mononuclear cells (PBMCs), taken when the disease was refractory, from a patient treated with antithyroid drugs. These receptors all stem from a female donor with Graves disease.

The rearrangement uses TRBV7-6 and TRBJ2-2; the D gene is possibly TRBD2 (6 bases). The CDR3 is 14 residues long. V was cut by 3 bases and J by 6 bases, with 11 bases left in between. CDR1 is SGHVS, CDR2 FNYEAQ, per germline. The CDR3 here is CASSFRLESGELFF. The CDR3 nucleotides read TGTGCCAGCAGCTTCCGACTAGAGTCCGGGGAGCTGTTTTTT.

The CDR3 region is CASSSGLDYEQYF. In DNA, the CDR3 is TGCGCCAGCAGCTCTGGACTGGACTACGAGCAGTACTTC. The chain links TRBV5-1 to TRBJ2-7; maybe TRBD2 (5 bases). Germline V gene sequence: CDR1 SGHRS, CDR2 YFSETQ. Trimming took 3 bases from V and 3 from J, leaving 10 bases between them. This CDR3 is 13 amino acids long.

The chain employs TRBV7-9 and TRBJ2-4; D gene ambiguous. The V gene lost 4 bases and the J gene lost 0 bases, with 10 bases spanning the gap. Germline CDR1 and CDR2: SEHNR and FQNEAQ (reference sequence). This CDR3 region has 15 residues. The DNA of the CDR3 is TGTGCCAGCAGCTATCCTACTGGAGCCAAAAACATTCAGTACTTC. Translating it yields CASSYPTGAKNIQYF.

This clonotype was seen only a few times. The chain has TRBV27 and TRBJ1-1; D remains ambiguous. Germline CDR1 is MNHEY and CDR2 is SMNVEV (reference sequence). The CDR3 length is 13 residues. Trimming pared 5 bases from V and 3 bases from J, leaving 10 bases between. The CDR3 nucleotides are TGTGCCAGCAGTGTGACTGAGGACACTGAAGCTTTCTTT. This encodes CASSVTEDTEAFF.

The chain has TRBV7-2 and TRBJ2-7, with D unresolved. The V end was cut by 4 bases, the J end by 2 bases, with 15 bases between. The CDR3 runs 15 residues. Germline lookup yields CDR1 SGHTA and CDR2 FQGNSA. CDR3 nucleotides: TGTGCCAGCAGCTCCGCGTGGGTGAGCGCCTACGAGCAGTACTTC. This translates into CASSSAWVSAYEQYF.

The CDR3 region is CAISESTSGYEQYF. The CDR3, as DNA: TGTGCCATCAGTGAGTCTACTAGCGGCTACGAGCAGTACTTC. The J gene is TRBJ2-7, the V gene TRBV10-3; 8 bases are shared with TRBD2. Germline CDR1 reads ENHRY; CDR2 reads SYGVKD. The CDR3 loop spans 14 amino acids. After removal of 0 bases from V and 3 bases from J, the junction contained 1 base not matched to a gene.

This clonotype was recorded a few times. The chain employs TRBV27 and TRBJ1-6; D is undetermined. With 4 bases removed from V and 7 bases from J, the gap between germline ends came to 5 bases. CDR1 and CDR2 from the germline V gene are MNHEY and SMNVEV (reference sequence). The CDR3 runs to 12 residues. The CDR3 DNA is TGTGCCAGCAGTTACGCGAATTCACCCCTCCACTTT. This encodes CASSYANSPLHF.

The gene calls are TRBV12-3 or TRBV12-4 and TRBJ1-5, with 8 bases identical to TRBD1. With V trimmed by 5 bases and J by 5 bases, 8 bases remained unmatched. The CDR3 runs to 15 residues. CDR3 nucleotides: TGTGCCAGCAGTCTCCAGACAGGGGATCATCAGCCCCAGCATTTT. As protein: CASSLQTGDHQPQHF.

This clonotype appeared once. The rearrangement uses TRBV25-1 and TRBJ2-6; 8 nucleotides line up with TRBD2. Trimming at V came to 6 bases and at J to 1 base, leaving 11 bases not matched to a gene. CDR1 is MGHDK and CDR2 is SYGVNS in the germline V gene. This CDR3 is built from 18 residues. The CDR3 here is CASSPLAGGPSGANVLTF. In nucleotides, the CDR3 is TGTGCCAGCAGCCCCCTCGCGGGAGGACCTTCTGGGGCCAACGTCCTGACTTTC.

The table lists this clonotype with a few counts. The rearrangement uses TRBV25-1 and TRBJ2-7; D unresolved. The germline V and J ends were trimmed by 4 bases and 4 bases, with 11 bases remaining between them. The CDR3 length is 13 residues. Germline CDR1 reads MGHDK; CDR2 reads SYGVNS. The DNA of the CDR3 is TGTGCCAGCAGTGCTGGGTACGGTTACGAGCAGTACTTC. It codes for CASSAGYGYEQYF.

This clonotype was found a few times. The gene calls are TRBV5-1 and TRBJ1-1, with a possible D match to TRBD1 (5 bases). CDR1 and CDR2 from the germline V gene are SGHRS and YFSETQ. The CDR3 runs to 13 residues. V lost 4 bases and J 11 bases, leaving 18 bases between the germline ends. CDR3 residues: CASSRQLGSVAFF. DNA for the CDR3: TGCGCCAGCAGCCGACAGCTTGGTTCGGTCGCTTTCTTT.

The chain employs TRBV20-1 and TRBJ1-2, with 7 nucleotides matching TRBD1. The germline V gene encodes CDR1 DFQATT and CDR2 SNEGSKA (reference sequence). V gave up 2 bases and J gave up 3 bases; unmatched junction bases: 6. This CDR3 has 14 amino acids. The CDR3 loop is CSARRTGTDYGYTF. DNA for the CDR3: TGCAGTGCTAGAAGGACCGGGACAGACTATGGCTACACCTTC.

The gene calls are TRBV4-1 and TRBJ2-4; a possible D gene is TRBD1 (5 bases). Between the trimmed V and J ends, which lost 1 base and 0 bases, there was a span of 13 bases. The germline CDR1 and CDR2 sequences are MGHRA and YSYEKL. The CDR3 is 17 amino acids. The CDR3 reads CASSQVMDKEAKNIQYF. In nucleotides, the CDR3 is TGCGCCAGCAGCCAAGTTATGGACAAAGAAGCCAAAAACATTCAGTACTTC.

Only a few counts were recorded for this clonotype. The chain recombines TRBV7-3 with TRBJ1-6; 7 bases align to TRBD1. V lost 5 bases, J lost 10 bases, and 5 bases stayed unmatched. The length of the CDR3 is 13 residues. From germline, CDR1 is SGHTA and CDR2 FQGTGA. CDR3 protein: CASSRDSSSPLHF. In nucleotides, the CDR3 is TGTGCCAGCAGCCGGGACAGTTCCTCACCCCTCCACTTT. Variable domain in full (rest from reference TRBV7-3 and TRBJ1-6): GAGVSQTPSNKVTEKGKYVELRCDPISGHTALYWYRQSLGQGPEFLIYFQGTGAADDSGLPNDRFFAVRPEGSVSTLKIQRTERGDSAVYLCASSRDSSSPLHFGNGTRLTVT.

CDR3 in amino acids: CASNQRRDRYEQYF. The DNA of the CDR3 is TGTGCCAGCAATCAGCGGAGAGACCGTTACGAGCAGTACTTC. The chain joins TRBV2 to TRBJ2-7; maybe TRBD2 (5 bases). V was cut by 7 bases and J by 4 bases, with 17 bases left in between. This CDR3 comprises 14 residues. CDR1 SNHLY and CDR2 FYNNEI come from the germline V gene.

This chain links TRBV27 with TRBJ2-1; 8 nucleotides align to TRBD2. The germline V gene encodes CDR1 MNHEY and CDR2 SMNVEV (reference sequence). The CDR3 contains 16 residues. The V gene end was trimmed by 0 bases and the J gene end by 7 bases; junction bases not matched to a gene: 8. The CDR3 DNA reads TGTGCCAGCAGTTTATCGAGGACTAGCAGGAGGAATGAGCAGTTCTTC. It specifies CASSLSRTSRRNEQFF.

This clonotype appeared a few times. V usage is TRBV6-1 and J usage is TRBJ1-2; D remains ambiguous. Germline CDR1 and CDR2: MNHNS and SASEGT. V gave up 6 bases and J gave up 4 bases, with 15 bases separating them. The CDR3 is 14 residues long. CDR3: CASSPLEGFYGYTF. CDR3 nucleotides: TGTGCCAGCAGCCCGTTGGAGGGATTCTATGGCTACACCTTC.

The J gene is TRBJ1-4, the V gene TRBV5-1, with a weak D call TRBD1 (6 bases). The CDR3 covers 15 residues. CDR1 is SGHRS and CDR2 is YFSETQ in the germline V gene. V was clipped by 0 bases and J by 3 bases, with 9 bases between them. CDR3 in DNA: TGCGCCAGCAGCTTGGCCTGGGGGCCTAATGAAAAACTGTTTTTT. Protein product: CASSLAWGPNEKLFF.

This clonotype was recorded only once. The rearrangement joins TRBV12-3 or TRBV12-4 to TRBJ1-5; D is ambiguous. V shed 6 bases and J shed 3 bases, with 12 bases lying between them. The CDR3 is 14 amino acids. The CDR3 region has the DNA TGTGCCAGCAGCGGACGTGTGGACAATCAGCCCCAGCATTTT. Its translation is CASSGRVDNQPQHF.

This clonotype occurred a few times. The chain couples TRBV6-1 to TRBJ2-5; D is unresolved. The better agreement between TRBJ2-1 and the DNA end casts doubt on the J call. This CDR3 is built from 14 residues. In germline, CDR1 is MNHNS, CDR2 SASEGT. CDR3 loop: CASSELKLNNEQFF. CDR3 DNA sequence: TGTGCCAGCAGTGAACTAAAGCTGAACAATGAGCAGTTCTTC.

The rearrangement links TRBV28 to TRBJ1-4, with D perhaps matching TRBD1 (5 bases). Trimming left V 6 bases short and J 4 bases short, with 12 bases between. Germline-derived CDR1 and CDR2 are MDHEN and SYDVKM. The CDR3 covers 14 residues. DNA of the CDR3: TGTGCCAGCAGCTTGACAGTCCTTAATGAAAAACTGTTTTTT. The encoded protein is CASSLTVLNEKLFF.

The chain combines TRBV19 with TRBJ2-7; D gene unclear. Trimming removed 4 bases from V and 5 bases from J, with 15 bases in between. CDR3 length: 14 amino acids. The germline V gene encodes CDR1 LNHDA and CDR2 SQIVND (reference sequence). This chain's CDR3 is CASSTTPRPHEQYF. The DNA of the CDR3 is TGTGCCAGTAGTACAACTCCTAGGCCCCACGAGCAGTACTTC.